These T cell receptor beta chains were read from a single sample in a study of CD8 T cells in ankylosing spondylitis. TCRdb fed the 5' RACE reads into MiXCR, producing one record per CDR3 protein. The table has more than 300,000 distinct CDR3 sequences, 8% seen once. The sequencing sample was made of blood, either unsorted or a sorted T cell fraction (not recorded which). The origin of the receptors is a male donor with ankylosing spondylitis. CDR3s include the opening cysteine and the closing phenylalanine or tryptophan. A D gene is named only where the DNA matches it firmly. The listing skips clone size in some rows; elsewhere it reads once, few, many or a size class.

j_call v_call d_call clone_size cdr3_nt cdr3_aa
TRBJ2-1 TRBV24-1 TRBD2 many TGTGCCACCAGTGAGGGTAGCGGGGGAAGCTCCTACAATGAGCAGTTCTTC CATSEGSGGSSYNEQFF
TRBJ2-1 TRBV24-1 TRBD2 few TGTGCCACCAGTGCCCTGGCTAGCGGGGCTTGGGGTGAGCAGTTCTTC CATSALASGAWGEQFF
TRBJ2-5 TRBV15 TRBD1 few TGTGCCACCAGCCTTAGGGACAGGTCGGCAGAGACCCAGTACTTC CATSLRDRSAETQYF
TRBJ2-7 TRBV18 - - TGTGCCAGCTCACCACGGGAGGGGGTCGCCTACGAGCAGTACTTC CASSPREGVAYEQYF
TRBJ2-2 TRBV2 - - TGTGCCAGCAAACCGACGGTGAACACCGGGGAGCTGTTTTTT CASKPTVNTGELFF
TRBJ1-6 TRBV9 - many TGTGCCAGCAGCGTAGGGTGGGAACTCGCCTCACCCCTCCACTTT CASSVGWELASPLHF
TRBJ1-4 TRBV4-1 - - TGCGCCAGCAGCCAAGATGCACGGCTGACAGGACGACCAACTAATGAAAAACTGTTTTTT CASSQDARLTGRPTNEKLFF
TRBJ1-5 TRBV12-3/TRBV12-4 - few TGTGCCAGCAGTCCCCAATATAGCAATCAGCCCCAGCATTTT CASSPQYSNQPQHF
TRBJ2-7 TRBV10-3 - few TGTGCCATCAGCCGGGACCCGACCTACGAGCAGTACTTC CAISRDPTYEQYF
TRBJ2-2 TRBV20-1 TRBD2 few TGCAGTGCTAGGGTACCGGGACTAGCGATCACCGGGGAGCTGTTTTTT CSARVPGLAITGELFF
TRBJ2-7 TRBV7-3 TRBD2 - TGTGCCAGCAGCTCTAAAGCGGGAGGAAACTACGAGCAGTACTTC CASSSKAGGNYEQYF
TRBJ2-1 TRBV5-1 - - TGCGCCAGCAGCTTGGACGGGCAGGATGAGCAGTTCTTC CASSLDGQDEQFF
TRBJ1-5 TRBV20-1 - - TGCAGTGCTAGAGATTGGCGGGCAGAGCCCCAGCATTTT CSARDWRAEPQHF
TRBJ2-3 TRBV7-2 TRBD2 - TGTGCCAGCAGCTTATTGCGGGGGGCAGATACGCAGTATTTT CASSLLRGADTQYF
TRBJ2-5 TRBV5-1 - - TGCGCCAGCAGCTTGGGAACACTCCGGGACACAGAGACCCAGTACTTC CASSLGTLRDTETQYF
TRBJ2-5 TRBV5-1 - few TGCGCCAGCAGCACTCGGGGGACCCAGTACTTC CASSTRGTQYF
TRBJ1-6 TRBV27 - many TGTGCCAGCAGTTTAAGGAGCTCCTATAATTCACCCCTCCACTTT CASSLRSSYNSPLHF
TRBJ1-2 TRBV29-1 - few TGCAGCGCACTCGCGATGCGGGGCTACACCTTC CSALAMRGYTF
TRBJ2-4 TRBV7-8 - - TGTGCCAGCAGCTTAGCGCTGCGGCAGTTAGCCAAAAACATTCAGTACTTC CASSLALRQLAKNIQYF
TRBJ2-2 TRBV20-1 TRBD1 few TGCAGTGCTTCCGGGACAGCGAACACCGGGGAGCTGTTTTTT CSASGTANTGELFF
TRBJ2-7 TRBV29-1 - many TGCAGCGTAAGACAGGGAGGACCCAACGAGCAGTACTTC CSVRQGGPNEQYF
TRBJ2-5 TRBV7-2 TRBD2 few TGTGCCAGCAGCGGAGCGGGGGGGGTTAAAGAGACCCAGTACTTC CASSGAGGVKETQYF
TRBJ2-7 TRBV2 TRBD2 few TGTGCCAGCAGTCAAAATCCGGGACTACAGTACGAGCAGTACTTC CASSQNPGLQYEQYF
TRBJ2-7 TRBV4-1 - - TGCGCCAGCAGCCAAGCTTACCAAGAAGCCTACGAGCAGTACTTC CASSQAYQEAYEQYF
TRBJ2-3 TRBV15 - few TGTGCCACCAGCAGGATTAGCACAGATACGCAGTATTTT CATSRISTDTQYF
TRBJ2-1 TRBV20-1 TRBD2 - TGCAGTGCTAGAGGACGCGGGAGGGCCGGTGAGCAGTTCTTC CSARGRGRAGEQFF
TRBJ1-2 TRBV12-3/TRBV12-4 - - TGTGCCAGCAGTCAAACTAGGTATAACTATGGCTACACCTTC CASSQTRYNYGYTF
TRBJ2-1 TRBV7-8 - few TGTGCCAGCAGCTTAGTAACCAGAGGCAATGAGCAGTTCTTC CASSLVTRGNEQFF
TRBJ1-4 TRBV20-1 - few TGCAGTGCGAGACCCACGGGCAGGGAAAAACTGTTTTTT CSARPTGREKLFF
TRBJ2-7 TRBV7-2 TRBD1 few TGTGCCAGCAGCCCTAGGACAGGGAGAAACCCATCCTACGAGCAGTACTTC CASSPRTGRNPSYEQYF
TRBJ1-1 TRBV29-1 - few TGCAGCGTTGAAGACAACACTGAAGCTTTCTTT CSVEDNTEAFF
TRBJ2-5 TRBV5-1 - few TGCGCCAGCAGCTTTAACAGGGTGGAGGAGACCCAGTACTTC CASSFNRVEETQYF
TRBJ1-1 TRBV29-1 - few TGCAGCGCCATTCATAACACTGAAGCTTTCTTT CSAIHNTEAFF
TRBJ2-5 TRBV20-1 TRBD1 few TGCAGTGCAAAACAGGGGGCGGGGGAGACCCAGTACTTC CSAKQGAGETQYF
TRBJ2-3 TRBV27 - - TGTGCCAGCAGCCCAAGCCTAGCCTCAGATACGCAGTATTTT CASSPSLASDTQYF
TRBJ2-7 TRBV20-1 TRBD2 few TGCAGTGCTAGAGATAATGCGGGGGTTGGGGAGCAGTACTTC CSARDNAGVGEQYF
TRBJ2-5 TRBV3-1 TRBD1 - TGTGCCAGCAGCCATCCTACAGGGGGCGCGGAGACCCAGTACTTC CASSHPTGGAETQYF
TRBJ2-5 TRBV4-1 TRBD1 few TGCGCCAGCAGCTACGGGACAGGGTTCACGGAGACCCAGTACTTC CASSYGTGFTETQYF
TRBJ2-2 TRBV12-3/TRBV12-4 - few TGTGCCAGCAGGCAAAGGGGGAGCGGGGAGCTGTTTTTT CASRQRGSGELFF
TRBJ1-1 TRBV4-1 - many TGCGCCAGCAGCCAATCAGTGGGTAGCACTGAAGCTTTCTTT CASSQSVGSTEAFF
TRBJ2-1 TRBV28 - many TGTGCCAGCAGTTCTCAGAGACTGCTCCATGAGCAGTTCTTC CASSSQRLLHEQFF
TRBJ2-1 TRBV20-1 - few TGCAGTGCCACTACGTTTGGCTCCTACAATGAGCAGTTCTTC CSATTFGSYNEQFF